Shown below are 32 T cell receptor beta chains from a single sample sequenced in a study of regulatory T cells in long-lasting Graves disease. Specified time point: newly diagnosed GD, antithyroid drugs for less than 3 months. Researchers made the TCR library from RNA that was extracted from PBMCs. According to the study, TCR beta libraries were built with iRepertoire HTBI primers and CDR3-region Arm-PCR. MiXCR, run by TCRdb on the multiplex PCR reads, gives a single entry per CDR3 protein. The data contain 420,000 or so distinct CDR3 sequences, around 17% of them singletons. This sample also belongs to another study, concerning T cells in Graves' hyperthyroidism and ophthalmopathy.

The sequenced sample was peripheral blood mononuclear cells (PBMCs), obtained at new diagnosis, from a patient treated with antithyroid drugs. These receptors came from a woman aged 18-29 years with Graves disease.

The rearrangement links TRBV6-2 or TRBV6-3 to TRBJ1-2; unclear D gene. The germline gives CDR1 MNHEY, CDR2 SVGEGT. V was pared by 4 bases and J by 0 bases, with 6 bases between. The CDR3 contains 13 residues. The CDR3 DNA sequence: TGTGCCAGCAGTTTGTCTCCTAACTATGGCTACACCTTC. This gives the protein CASSLSPNYGYTF.

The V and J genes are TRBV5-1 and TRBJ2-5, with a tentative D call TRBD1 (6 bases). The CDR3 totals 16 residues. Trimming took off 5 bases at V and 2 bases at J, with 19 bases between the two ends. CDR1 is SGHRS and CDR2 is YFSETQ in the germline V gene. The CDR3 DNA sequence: TGCGCCAGCAGGCACCCGAAACAGGGAAATCAAGAGACCCAGTACTTC. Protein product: CASRHPKQGNQETQYF.

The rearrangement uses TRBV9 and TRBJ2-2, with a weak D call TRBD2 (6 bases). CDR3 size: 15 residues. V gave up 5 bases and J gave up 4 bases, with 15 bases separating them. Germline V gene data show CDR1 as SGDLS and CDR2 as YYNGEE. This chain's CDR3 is CASRQGSGFTGELFF. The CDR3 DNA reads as TGTGCCAGCAGACAAGGCAGCGGGTTCACCGGGGAGCTGTTTTTT.

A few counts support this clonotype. Here the CDR3 DNA reads TGTGCCACCAGTGATTCTAAGAGTAGCGGGAGGCCTAGGATGGATGAGCAGTTCTTC. It is translated as CATSDSKSSGRPRMDEQFF. The rearrangement uses TRBV24-1 and TRBJ2-1; 10 bases map to TRBD2. The CDR3 sequence is 19 residues long. The J segment lost 8 bases and the V segment lost 2 bases, leaving 17 bases of the junction unmatched. The V gene's germline CDR1 is KGHDR and CDR2 SFDVKD.

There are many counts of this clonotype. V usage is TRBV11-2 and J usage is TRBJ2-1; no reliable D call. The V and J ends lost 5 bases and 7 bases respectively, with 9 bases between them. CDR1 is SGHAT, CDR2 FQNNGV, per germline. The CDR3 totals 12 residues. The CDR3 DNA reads TGTGCCAGCAGCACCAGGCGGAATGAGCAGTTCTTC. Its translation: CASSTRRNEQFF. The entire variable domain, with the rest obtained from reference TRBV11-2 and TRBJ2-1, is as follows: EAGVAQSPRYKIIEKRQSVAFWCNPISGHATLYWYQQILGQGPKLLIQFQNNGVVDDSQLPKDRFSAERLKGVDSTLKIQPAKLEDSAVYLCASSTRRNEQFFGPGTRLTVL.

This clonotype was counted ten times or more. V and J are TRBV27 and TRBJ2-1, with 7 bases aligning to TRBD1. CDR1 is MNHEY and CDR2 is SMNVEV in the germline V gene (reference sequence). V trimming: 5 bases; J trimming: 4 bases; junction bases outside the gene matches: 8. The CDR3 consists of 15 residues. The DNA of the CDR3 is TGTGCCAGCAGTCCAGGGACAGCAGGGTACAATGAGCAGTTCTTC. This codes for CASSPGTAGYNEQFF.

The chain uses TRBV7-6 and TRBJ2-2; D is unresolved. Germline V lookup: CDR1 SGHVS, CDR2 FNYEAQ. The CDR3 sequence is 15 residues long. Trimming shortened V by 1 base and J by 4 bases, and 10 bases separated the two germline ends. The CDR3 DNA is TGTGCCAGCAGCTTAGAGGCCCCGGGCACCGGGGAGCTGTTTTTT. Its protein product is CASSLEAPGTGELFF.

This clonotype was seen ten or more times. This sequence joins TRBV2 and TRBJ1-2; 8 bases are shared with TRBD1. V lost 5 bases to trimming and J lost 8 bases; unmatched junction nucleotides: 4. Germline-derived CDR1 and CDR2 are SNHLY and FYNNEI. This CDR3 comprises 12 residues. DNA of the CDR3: TGTGCCAGCAGTAACGGACAGGGCGGCTACACCTTC. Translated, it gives CASSNGQGGYTF.

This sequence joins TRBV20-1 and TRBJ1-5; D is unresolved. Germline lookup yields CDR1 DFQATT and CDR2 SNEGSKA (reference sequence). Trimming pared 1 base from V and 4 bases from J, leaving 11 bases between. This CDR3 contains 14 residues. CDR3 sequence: CSARGLSLNQPQHF. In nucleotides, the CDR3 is TGCAGTGCTAGAGGACTTTCTCTTAATCAGCCCCAGCATTTT.

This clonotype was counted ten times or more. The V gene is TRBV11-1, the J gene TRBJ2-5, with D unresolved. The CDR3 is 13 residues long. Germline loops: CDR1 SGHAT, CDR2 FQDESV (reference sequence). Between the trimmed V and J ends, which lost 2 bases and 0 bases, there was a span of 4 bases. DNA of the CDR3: TGTGCCAGCAGCTTACGGAACCAAGAGACCCAGTACTTC. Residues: CASSLRNQETQYF. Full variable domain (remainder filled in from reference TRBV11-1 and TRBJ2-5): EAEVAQSPRYKITEKSQAVAFWCDPISGHATLYWYRQILGQGPELLVQFQDESVVDDSQLPKDRFSAERLKGVDSTLKIQPAELGDSAMYLCASSLRNQETQYFGPGTRLLVL.

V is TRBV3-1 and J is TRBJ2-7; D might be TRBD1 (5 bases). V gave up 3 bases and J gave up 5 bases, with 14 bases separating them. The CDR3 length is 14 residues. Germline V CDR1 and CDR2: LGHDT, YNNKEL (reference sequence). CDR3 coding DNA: TGTGCCAGCAGCCATTTCACAGAAGGGGACGAGCAGTACTTC. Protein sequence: CASSHFTEGDEQYF.

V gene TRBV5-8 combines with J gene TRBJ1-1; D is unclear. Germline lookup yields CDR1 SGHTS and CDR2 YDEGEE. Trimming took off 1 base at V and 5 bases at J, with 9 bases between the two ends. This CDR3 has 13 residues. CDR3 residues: CASSLNRKTEAFF. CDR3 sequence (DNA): TGTGCCAGCAGCTTGAATAGGAAAACTGAAGCTTTCTTT.

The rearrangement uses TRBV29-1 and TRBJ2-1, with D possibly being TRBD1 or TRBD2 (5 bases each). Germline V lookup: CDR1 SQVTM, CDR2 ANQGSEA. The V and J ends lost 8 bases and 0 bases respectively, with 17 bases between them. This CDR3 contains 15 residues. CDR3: CSIYLRDDSYNEQFF. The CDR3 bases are TGCAGCATTTACCTCCGGGACGACTCCTACAATGAGCAGTTCTTC.

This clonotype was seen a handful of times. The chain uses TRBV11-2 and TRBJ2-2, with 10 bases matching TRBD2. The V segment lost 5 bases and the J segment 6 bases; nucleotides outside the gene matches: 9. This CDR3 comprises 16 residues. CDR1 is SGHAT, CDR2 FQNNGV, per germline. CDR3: CASSPPGLASAGELFF. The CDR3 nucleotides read TGTGCCAGCAGCCCACCGGGACTAGCGAGTGCCGGGGAGCTGTTTTTT. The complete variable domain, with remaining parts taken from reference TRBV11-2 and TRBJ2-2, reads EAGVAQSPRYKIIEKRQSVAFWCNPISGHATLYWYQQILGQGPKLLIQFQNNGVVDDSQLPKDRFSAERLKGVDSTLKIQPAKLEDSAVYLCASSPPGLASAGELFFGEGSRLTVL.

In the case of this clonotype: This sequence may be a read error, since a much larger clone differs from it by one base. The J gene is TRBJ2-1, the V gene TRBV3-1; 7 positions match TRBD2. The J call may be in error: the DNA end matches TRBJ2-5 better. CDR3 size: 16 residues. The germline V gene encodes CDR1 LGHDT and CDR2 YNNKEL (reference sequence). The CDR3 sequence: CASSQVVPSGEGTQYF. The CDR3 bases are TGTGCCAGCAGCCAAGTGGTGCCTAGCGGAGAGGGGACCCAGTACTTC.

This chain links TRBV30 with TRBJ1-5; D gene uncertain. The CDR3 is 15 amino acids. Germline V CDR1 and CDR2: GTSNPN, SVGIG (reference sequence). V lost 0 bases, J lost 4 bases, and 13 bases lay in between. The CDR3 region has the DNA TGTGCCTGGAGTGTTGGGCCGAGCATAAATCAGCCCCAGCATTTT. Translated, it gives CAWSVGPSINQPQHF.

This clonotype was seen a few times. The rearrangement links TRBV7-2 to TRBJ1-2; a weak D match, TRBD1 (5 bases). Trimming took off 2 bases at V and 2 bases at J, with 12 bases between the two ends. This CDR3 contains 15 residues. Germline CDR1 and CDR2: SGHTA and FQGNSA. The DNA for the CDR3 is TGTGCCAGCAGCTTAAGGGTCGGGGGAAACTATGGCTACACCTTC. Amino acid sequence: CASSLRVGGNYGYTF.

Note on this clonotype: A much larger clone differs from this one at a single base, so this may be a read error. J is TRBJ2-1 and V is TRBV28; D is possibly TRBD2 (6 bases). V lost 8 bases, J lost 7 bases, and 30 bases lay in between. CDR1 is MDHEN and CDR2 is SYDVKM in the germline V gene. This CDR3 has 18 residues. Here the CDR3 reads CASLTNSPELAALNEQFF. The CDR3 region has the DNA TGTGCCAGCCTAACTAACTCCCCGGAACTAGCTGCTCTAAATGAGCAGTTCTTC.

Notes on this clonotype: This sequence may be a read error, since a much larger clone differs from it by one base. CDR3 coding DNA: TGTGCCAGCAGTTTCTTAGGGACTAGCGGGCCTCCCTACGAGCAGTACTTC. This gives the protein CASSFLGTSGPPYEQYF. The chain couples TRBV28 to TRBJ2-7; 12 bases are shared with TRBD2. The CDR3 loop spans 17 amino acids. The J segment lost 2 bases and the V segment lost 3 bases, leaving 8 bases of the junction unmatched. In germline, CDR1 is MDHEN, CDR2 SYDVKM.

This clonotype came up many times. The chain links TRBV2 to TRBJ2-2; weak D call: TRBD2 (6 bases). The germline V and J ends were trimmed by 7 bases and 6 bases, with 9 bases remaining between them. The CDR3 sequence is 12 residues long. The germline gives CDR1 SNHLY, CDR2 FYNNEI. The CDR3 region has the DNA TGTGCCAGCATAGGACTACCCGGGGAGCTGTTTTTT. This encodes CASIGLPGELFF.

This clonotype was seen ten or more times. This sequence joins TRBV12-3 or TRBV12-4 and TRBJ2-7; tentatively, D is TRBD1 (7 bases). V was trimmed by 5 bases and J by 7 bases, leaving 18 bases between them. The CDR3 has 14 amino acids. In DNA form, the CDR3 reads TGTGCCAGCAGTCCCCCAGAGGGGGCGGGGGAGCAGTACTTC. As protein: CASSPPEGAGEQYF.

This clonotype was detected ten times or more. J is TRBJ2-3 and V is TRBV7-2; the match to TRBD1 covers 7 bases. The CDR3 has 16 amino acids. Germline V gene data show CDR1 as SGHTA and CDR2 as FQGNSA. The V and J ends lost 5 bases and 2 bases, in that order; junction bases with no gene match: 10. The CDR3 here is CASSKGVGQLTDTQYF. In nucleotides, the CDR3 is TGTGCCAGCAGCAAAGGGGTGGGACAGCTCACAGATACGCAGTATTTT.

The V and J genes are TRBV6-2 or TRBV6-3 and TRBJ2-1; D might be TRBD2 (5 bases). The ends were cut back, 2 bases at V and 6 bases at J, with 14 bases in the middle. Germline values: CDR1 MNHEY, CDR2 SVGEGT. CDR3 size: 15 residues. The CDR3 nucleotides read TGTGCCAGCAGTTACGTCCCACTAGTTTCCAATGAGCAGTTCTTC. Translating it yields CASSYVPLVSNEQFF.

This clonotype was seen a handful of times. As DNA, the CDR3 is TGTGCCAGCAGTGCGACAGTAGTTAGGACCGGGGAGCTGTTTTTT. It codes for CASSATVVRTGELFF. This chain joins TRBV6-2 or TRBV6-3 and TRBJ2-2; D is possibly TRBD1 (5 bases). Germline V CDR1 and CDR2: MNHEY, SVGEGT. This CDR3 is built from 15 residues. V was cut by 5 bases and J by 5 bases, with 15 bases left in between.

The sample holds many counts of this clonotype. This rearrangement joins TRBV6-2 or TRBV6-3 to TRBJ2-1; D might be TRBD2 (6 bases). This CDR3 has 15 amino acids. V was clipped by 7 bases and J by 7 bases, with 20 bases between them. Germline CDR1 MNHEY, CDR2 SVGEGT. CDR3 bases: TGTGCCAGCAATCGCCGAACACCGGGAGCAAATGAGCAGTTCTTC. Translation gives CASNRRTPGANEQFF.

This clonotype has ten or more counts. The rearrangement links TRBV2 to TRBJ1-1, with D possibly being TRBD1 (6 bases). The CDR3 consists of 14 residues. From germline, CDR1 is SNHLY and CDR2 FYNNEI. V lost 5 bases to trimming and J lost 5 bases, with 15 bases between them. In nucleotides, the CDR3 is TGTGCCAGCAGTTCTGACAGGTTCGAAACTGAAGCTTTCTTT. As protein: CASSSDRFETEAFF. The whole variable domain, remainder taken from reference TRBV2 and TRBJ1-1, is EPEVTQTPSHQVTQMGQEVILRCVPISNHLYFYWYRQILGQKVEFLVSFYNNEISEKSEIFDDQFSVERPDGSNFTLKIRSTKLEDSAMYFCASSSDRFETEAFFGQGTRLTVV.

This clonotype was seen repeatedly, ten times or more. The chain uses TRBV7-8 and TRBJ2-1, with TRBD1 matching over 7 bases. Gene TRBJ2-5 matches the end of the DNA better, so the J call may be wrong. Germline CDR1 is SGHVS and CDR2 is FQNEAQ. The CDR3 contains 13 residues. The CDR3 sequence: CASSSLPTGHQYF. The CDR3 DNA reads TGTGCCAGCAGCTCCTTACCGACAGGGCACCAGTACTTC.

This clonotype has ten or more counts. This chain's CDR3 is CASKGTSGRANEQYF. CDR3 nucleotides: TGTGCCAGCAAAGGGACTAGCGGGAGGGCGAACGAGCAGTACTTC. The chain combines TRBV2 with TRBJ2-7; TRBD2 agrees at 16 bases. The CDR3 length is 15 residues. V was pared by 7 bases and J by 5 bases, with 5 bases of the junction left unmatched. From germline, CDR1 is SNHLY and CDR2 FYNNEI.

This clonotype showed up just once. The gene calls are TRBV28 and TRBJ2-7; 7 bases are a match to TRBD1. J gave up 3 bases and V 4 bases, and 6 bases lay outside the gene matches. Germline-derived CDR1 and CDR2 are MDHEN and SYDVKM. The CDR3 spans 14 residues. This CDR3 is CASSYRDSHYEQYF. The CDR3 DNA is TGTGCCAGCAGTTACCGGGACAGTCACTACGAGCAGTACTTC. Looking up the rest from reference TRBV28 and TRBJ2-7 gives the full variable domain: DVKVTQSSRYLVKRTGEKVFLECVQDMDHENMFWYRQDPGLGLRLIYFSYDVKMKEKGDIPEGYSVSREKKERFSLILESASTNQTSMYLCASSYRDSHYEQYFGPGTRLTVT.

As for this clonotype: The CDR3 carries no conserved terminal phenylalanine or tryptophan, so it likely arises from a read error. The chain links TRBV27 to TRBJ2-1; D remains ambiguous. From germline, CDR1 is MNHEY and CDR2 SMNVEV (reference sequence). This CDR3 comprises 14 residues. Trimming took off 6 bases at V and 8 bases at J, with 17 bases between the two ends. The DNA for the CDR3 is TGTGCCAGCAGCCAAAGAAAAATGGGCCATGAGCAGTTCTCC. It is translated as CASSQRKMGHEQFS.

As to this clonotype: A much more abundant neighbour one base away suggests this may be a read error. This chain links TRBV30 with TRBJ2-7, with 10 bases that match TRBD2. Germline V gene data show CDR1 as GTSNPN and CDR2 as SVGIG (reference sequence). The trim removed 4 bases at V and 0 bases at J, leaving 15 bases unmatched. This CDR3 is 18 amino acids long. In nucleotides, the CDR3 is TGTGCCTGGAATGTAGCGGCTAGCGGGGGTCCTCGCTCCTACGAGCAGTACTTC. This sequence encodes CAWNVAASGGPRSYEQYF. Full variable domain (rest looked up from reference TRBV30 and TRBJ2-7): SQTIHQWPATLVQPVGSPLSLECTVEGTSNPNLYWYRQAAGRGLQLLFYSVGIGQISSEVPQNLSASRPQDRQFILSSKKLLLSDSGFYLCAWNVAASGGPRSYEQYFGPGTRLTVT.

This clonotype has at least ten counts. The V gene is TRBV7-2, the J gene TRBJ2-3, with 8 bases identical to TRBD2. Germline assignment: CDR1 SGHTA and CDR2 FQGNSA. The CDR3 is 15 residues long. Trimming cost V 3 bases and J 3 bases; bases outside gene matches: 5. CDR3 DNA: TGTGCCAGCAGCTTCGTTAGCGGGACTACAGATACGCAGTATTTT. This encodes CASSFVSGTTDTQYF.